A selection of T cell receptor beta chains follows, all from one sample in a study of blood T cell repertoires in COVID-19. Only in-frame clones appear in the TCRdb table, and some are missing; sequencing was by immunoSEQ multiplex PCR. The sample shows about 260,000 clones, more than 75% of them seen only once. The sequencing input was peripheral blood. The source is a man in his forties with active or convalescent COVID-19. Each CDR3 is given with its conserved first and last residue. A D gene is named only where the DNA matches it firmly. Rows give clone size only sometimes, using once, few, many, or a class for an expanded clone.

>TRBV3-1/TRBV3-2|NA|TRBJ2-7|NA
CASSQALAGGKSYEQYF
TGTGCCAGCAGCCAAGCCCTTGCTGGGGGGAAGAGCTACGAGCAGTACTTC
>TRBV19|NA|TRBJ1-3|NA
CASSITGESGNTIYF
TGTGCCAGTAGTATTACGGGGGAATCTGGAAACACCATATATTTT
>TRBV5-6|TRBD1|TRBJ1-4|NA
CASSSDRPNEKLFF
TGTGCCAGCAGCTCGGACAGGCCTAATGAAAAACTGTTTTTT
>TRBV15|NA|TRBJ2-2|NA
CATSSRVGELFF
TGTGCCACCAGCTCGCGTGTCGGGGAGCTGTTTTTT
>TRBV7-2|NA|TRBJ1-6|few
CASSLSSPSSYNSPLHF
TGTGCCAGCAGCCTCTCCTCCCCGAGCTCCTATAATTCACCCCTCCACTTT
>TRBV9|TRBD2|TRBJ2-7|NA
CASSVVGGRLDEQYF
TGTGCCAGCAGCGTAGTAGGCGGGAGATTAGACGAGCAGTACTTC
>TRBV9|TRBD1|TRBJ1-5|NA
CASSVAGGSNQPQHF
TGTGCCAGCAGCGTAGCAGGGGGCAGCAATCAGCCCCAGCATTTT
>TRBV4-1|NA|TRBJ1-3|many
CASSQDQGNTIYF
TGCGCCAGCAGCCAAGATCAAGGAAACACCATATATTTT
>TRBV2|NA|TRBJ2-2|NA
CASSELDTSTGELFF
TGTGCCAGCAGTGAACTGGACACTTCCACCGGGGAGCTGTTTTTT
>TRBV7-3|TRBD1|TRBJ1-2|NA
CASSSDRDYGYTF
TGTGCCAGCAGCTCGGACAGGGACTATGGCTACACCTTC
>TRBV5-1|NA|TRBJ2-1|NA
CASSLSLQSYNEQFF
TGCGCCAGCAGCTTGTCCCTACAGTCCTACAATGAGCAGTTCTTC
>TRBV10-3|TRBD1|TRBJ1-4|NA
CASTGGAGEKLFF
TGTGCCAGCACAGGGGGCGCAGGGGAAAAACTGTTTTTT
>TRBV6-5|NA|TRBJ1-6|few
CASRSADYNSPLHF
TGTGCCAGCAGGAGCGCCGACTATAATTCACCCCTCCACTTT
>TRBV7-8|NA|TRBJ2-7|NA
CASSLGTGTAFTYEQYF
TGTGCCAGCAGCTTAGGAACAGGGACGGCATTCACCTACGAGCAGTACTTC
>TRBV2|NA|TRBJ1-5|once
CASRGASNQPQHF
TGTGCCAGCCGCGGAGCCAGCAATCAGCCCCAGCATTTT
>TRBV9|TRBD1|TRBJ2-5|NA
CASGTGVALPQETQYF
TGTGCCAGCGGGACAGGAGTCGCGTTGCCCCAAGAGACCCAGTACTTC
>TRBV27|TRBD2|TRBJ2-1|NA
CASRRAGLANYNEQFF
TGTGCCAGCAGACGGGCGGGACTAGCGAATTACAATGAGCAGTTCTTC
>TRBV6-5|NA|TRBJ1-2|NA
CASSYSGRSRIDYTF
TGTGCCAGCAGTTACTCGGGGCGGAGCCGTATTGATTACACCTTC
>TRBV7-9|TRBD1|TRBJ1-5|NA
CASSFSLDRGTGGNQPQHF
TGTGCCAGCAGCTTCAGTTTGGACAGGGGGACGGGGGGTAATCAGCCCCAGCATTTT
>TRBV12-3/TRBV12-4|NA|TRBJ1-1|once
CASSLHRLEAFF
TGTGCCAGCAGTCTCCACCGACTTGAAGCTTTCTTT
>TRBV5-1|NA|TRBJ1-4|NA
CASSLEQGPKLFF
TGCGCCAGCAGCTTGGAACAGGGCCCAAAACTGTTTTTT
>TRBV4-2|NA|TRBJ2-3|NA
CASSQVGPGASGWTGDTQYF
TGTGCCAGCAGCCAAGTTGGTCCTGGGGCTAGCGGGTGGACAGGAGATACGCAGTATTTT
>TRBV11-3|TRBD2|TRBJ2-3|NA
CASSSPTSGSRTDTQYF
TGTGCCAGCAGCTCGCCGACTAGCGGGAGTCGCACAGATACGCAGTATTTT
>TRBV4-2|NA|TRBJ2-7|NA
CASSRDLEAYEQYF
TGTGCCAGCAGCCGGGACTTGGAGGCCTACGAGCAGTACTTC
>TRBV28|TRBD1|TRBJ1-4|NA
CASSIGQGQKLFF
TGTGCCAGCAGTATCGGACAGGGACAAAAACTGTTTTTT
>TRBV29-1|NA|TRBJ1-2|NA
CSARDFDGGYTF
TGCAGCGCCAGGGACTTTGACGGTGGCTACACCTTC
>TRBV5-6|NA|TRBJ1-1|once
CASSTPGQENTEAFF
TGTGCCAGCAGCACCCCGGGACAAGAGAACACTGAAGCTTTCTTT
>TRBV5-1|TRBD1|TRBJ1-6|NA
CASSSGQGGNSPLHF
TGCGCCAGCAGTAGTGGACAGGGGGGAAATTCACCCCTCCACTTT
>TRBV4-1|NA|TRBJ2-2|NA
CASSQEDTNTGELFF
TGCGCCAGCAGCCAAGAGGACACAAACACCGGGGAGCTGTTTTTT
>TRBV2|NA|TRBJ2-2|NA
CASIRRGSGELFF
TGTGCCAGCATCAGACGCGGTTCCGGGGAGCTGTTTTTT
>TRBV5-5|NA|TRBJ2-7|NA
CASSHEGDEQYF
TGTGCCAGCAGCCATGAGGGTGACGAGCAGTACTTC
>TRBV29-1|TRBD1|TRBJ2-6|NA
CSARGTGAGANVLTF
TGCAGCGCCCGGGGGACAGGGGCTGGGGCCAACGTCCTGACTTTC
>TRBV5-6|NA|TRBJ1-2|few
CASSLVGQGYGYTF
TGTGCCAGCAGCTTGGTCGGACAAGGTTATGGCTACACCTTC
>TRBV9|TRBD1|TRBJ1-3|NA
CASSVGDRDGNTIYF
TGTGCCAGCAGCGTAGGGGACAGGGATGGAAACACCATATATTTT
>TRBV6-1|TRBD1|TRBJ1-4|NA
CASSESAGGYKLFF
TGTGCCAGCAGTGAATCGGCAGGGGGGTACAAACTGTTTTTT
>TRBV29-1|TRBD2|TRBJ2-1|few
CSGVGTSVRNEQFF
TGCAGTGGGGTAGGGACTAGCGTGCGCAATGAGCAGTTCTTC
>TRBV27|NA|TRBJ1-2|NA
CASSFVTPGGPFYGYTF
TGTGCCAGCAGTTTTGTAACCCCTGGGGGCCCCTTCTATGGCTACACCTTC